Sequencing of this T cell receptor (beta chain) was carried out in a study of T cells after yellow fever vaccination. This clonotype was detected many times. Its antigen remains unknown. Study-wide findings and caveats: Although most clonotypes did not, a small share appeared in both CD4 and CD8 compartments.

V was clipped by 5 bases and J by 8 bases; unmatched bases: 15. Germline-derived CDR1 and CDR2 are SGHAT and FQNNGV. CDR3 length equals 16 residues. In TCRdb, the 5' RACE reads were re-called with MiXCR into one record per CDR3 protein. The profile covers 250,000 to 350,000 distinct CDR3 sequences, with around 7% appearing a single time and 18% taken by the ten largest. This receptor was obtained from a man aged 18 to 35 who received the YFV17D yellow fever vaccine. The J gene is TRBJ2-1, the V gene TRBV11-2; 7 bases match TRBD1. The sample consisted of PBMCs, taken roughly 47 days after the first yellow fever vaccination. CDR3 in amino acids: CASSRDRDAYSYEQFF. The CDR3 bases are TGTGCCAGCAGCCGAGACAGGGACGCTTACAGCTATGAGCAGTTCTTC.